What follows are 18 T cell receptor beta chains derived from one specimen sequenced in a study of memory B cells and T cells in multiple sclerosis. Sequencing was performed with immunoSEQ multiplex PCR; in TCRdb, only in-frame clones are kept and a portion is missing. The profile shows some 48,000 clones, over 75% of them singletons. These TCRs' antigens remain unknown. Separate sequencing covered autoproliferating (CFSE-dim) and non-proliferating (CFSE-high) T cells from stimulus-free culture. Cultures began with about 4.5x10^7 CFSE-labeled PBMCs, unstimulated for 7 days, with replicate wells pooled. Sequencing input: PBMCs from blood kept in culture. These receptors were obtained from a human donor with multiple sclerosis.

The chain joins TRBV5-1 to TRBJ2-3; D may be TRBD2 (6 bases). Trimming cost V 0 bases and J 5 bases, with 10 bases left between them. CDR1 is SGHRS, CDR2 YFSETQ, per germline. The CDR3 covers 14 residues. The CDR3 spells CASSLVAGKDTQYF. The CDR3 DNA sequence: TGCGCCAGCAGCTTGGTTGCGGGGAAAGATACGCAGTATTTT.

The V and J genes are TRBV6-1 and TRBJ1-4; D possibly corresponds to TRBD1 (6 bases). Germline assignment: CDR1 MNHNS and CDR2 SASEGT. The length of the CDR3 is 14 residues. The ends were cut back, 7 bases at V and 8 bases at J, with 17 bases in the middle. Here the CDR3 reads CASTGWGGDEKLFF. CDR3 nucleotides: TGTGCCAGCACCGGGTGGGGGGGCGACGAAAAACTGTTTTTT.

Concerning this clone: Since no conserved phenylalanine or tryptophan closes the CDR3, a read error is the likely cause. The DNA is left out, because the CDR3 cannot be placed on it with certainty; the CDR3 is given as TCRdb lists it. The genes are TRBV6-6 and TRBJ2-7; the DNA was not used to check the table's D call, TRBD2. With termini counted, the CDR3 has 9 amino acids. Germline CDR1 reads MNHNY; CDR2 reads SVGAGI (reference sequence). CDR3 loop: CASSYSERG.

This clone was counted a few times. The chain is built from TRBV7-9 and TRBJ2-5; possibly TRBD1 for D (6 bases). The end of the DNA fits TRBJ2-7 better, so the J call may be wrong. This CDR3 has 14 residues. Germline V gene sequence: CDR1 SEHNR, CDR2 FQNEAQ (reference sequence). The CDR3 sequence: CASSLVGQGHEQYF. DNA of the CDR3: TGTGCCAGCAGCTTAGTAGGTCAGGGGCACGAGCAGTACTTC.

The chain employs TRBV2 and TRBJ1-2; tentatively, D is TRBD1 (6 bases). Germline lookup yields CDR1 SNHLY and CDR2 FYNNEI. Trimming pared 6 bases from V and 0 bases from J, leaving 14 bases between. CDR3 length equals 15 residues. This CDR3 reads CASSGTQLSNYGYTF. As DNA, the CDR3 is TGTGCCAGCAGCGGGACACAACTTTCTAACTATGGCTACACCTTC. Full variable domain (outside the CDR3, taken from reference TRBV2 and TRBJ1-2): EPEVTQTPSHQVTQMGQEVILRCVPISNHLYFYWYRQILGQKVEFLVSFYNNEISEKSEIFDDQFSVERPDGSNFTLKIRSTKLEDSAMYFCASSGTQLSNYGYTFGSGTRLTVV.

The chain has TRBV23-1 and TRBJ2-2; 8 bases line up with TRBD1. TRBV23-1 is an open reading frame whose function is uncertain. V lost 6 bases and J lost 4; bases outside the gene matches: 7. There are 15 residues in the CDR3. The DNA of the CDR3 is TGCGCCAGCAGCCTTGACAGGGGAAGCACCGGGGAGCTGTTTTTT. It is translated as CASSLDRGSTGELFF.

The chain employs TRBV19 and TRBJ2-7, with D uncertain. The germline V and J ends were trimmed by 4 bases and 3 bases, with 13 bases remaining between them. This CDR3 is built from 14 residues. The V gene's germline CDR1 is LNHDA and CDR2 SQIVND (reference sequence). CDR3 DNA sequence: TGTGCCAGTAGTACCCTCATCGACGGCTACGAGCAGTACTTC. It translates to CASSTLIDGYEQYF.

DNA of the CDR3: TGTGCCAGCTCACCTCCCGACAAGACAGATACGCAGTATTTT. It is translated as CASSPPDKTDTQYF. The chain joins TRBV18 to TRBJ2-3, with D hard to call. The V gene's germline CDR1 is KGHSH and CDR2 LQKENI. The CDR3 length is 14 residues. Trimming took off 3 bases at V and 3 bases at J, with 10 bases between the two ends. Based on the CDR3 plus reference TRBV18 and TRBJ2-3, the full variable domain is NAGVMQNPRHLVRRRGQEARLRCSPMKGHSHVYWYRQLPEEGLKFMVYLQKENIIDESGMPKERFSAEFPKEGPSILRIQQVVRGDSAAYFCASSPPDKTDTQYFGPGTRLTVL.

The genes are TRBV7-2 and TRBJ2-3; D remains unclear. CDR1 and CDR2 (germline): SGHTA, FQGNSA. With 5 bases removed from V and 9 bases from J, the gap between germline ends came to 9 bases. The CDR3 spans 11 residues. The CDR3 DNA reads TGTGCCAGCAGCCACCTGGCGACGCAGTATTTT. Its protein product is CASSHLATQYF.

This clone was seen only a few times. This chain connects TRBV7-2 to TRBJ2-7; D may match TRBD1 or TRBD2 (5 bases each). Germline CDR1 and CDR2: SGHTA and FQGNSA. Between the trimmed V and J ends, which lost 4 bases and 2 bases, there was a span of 9 bases. CDR3 length: 13 amino acids. CDR3 nucleotide sequence: TGTGCCAGCAGCTCCCCGGGGCCCTACGAGCAGTACTTC. It codes for CASSSPGPYEQYF.

The CDR3 loop reads CASSSIQGTGELFF. The CDR3 nucleotides read TGTGCCAGCAGCTCGATACAGGGAACCGGGGAGCTGTTTTTT. This chain uses TRBV7-8 with TRBJ2-2; tentative D call: TRBD1 (6 bases). The germline gives CDR1 SGHVS, CDR2 FQNEAQ. V was trimmed by 4 bases and J by 5 bases, leaving 11 bases between them. This CDR3 comprises 14 residues.

This rearrangement joins TRBV30 to TRBJ2-7; perhaps TRBD1 as D (6 bases). CDR1 and CDR2 from the germline V gene are GTSNPN and SVGIG (reference sequence). Trimming removed 0 bases at V and 4 bases at J, with 10 bases between. The CDR3 covers 13 residues. CDR3 sequence: CAWSVGRGYEQYF. As DNA, the CDR3 is TGTGCCTGGAGTGTAGGCAGGGGTTACGAGCAGTACTTC.

This chain connects TRBV9 to TRBJ2-2; D is tentatively TRBD1 or TRBD2 (5 bases each). Germline CDR1 reads SGDLS; CDR2 reads YYNGEE. The CDR3 extends over 14 amino acids. V lost 8 bases to trimming and J lost 4 bases, with 15 bases between them. The CDR3 DNA reads as TGTGCCAGTTCTTTGGGGGACGCCACCGGGGAGCTGTTTTTT. It codes for CASSLGDATGELFF.

The genes are TRBV7-3 and TRBJ2-4; either TRBD1 or TRBD2 may fit D (5 bases each). V was cut by 3 bases and J by 7 bases, with 10 bases left in between. Germline-derived CDR1 and CDR2 are SGHTA and FQGTGA. This CDR3 has 13 residues. The CDR3 here is CASSFPGSNIQYF. CDR3 coding DNA: TGTGCCAGCAGCTTCCCAGGGAGCAACATTCAGTACTTC.

The rearrangement links TRBV4-3 to TRBJ1-2, with D perhaps TRBD1 (5 bases). CDR1 is LGHNA and CDR2 is YSLEER in the germline V gene. The CDR3 sequence is 16 residues long. Trimming removed 0 bases at V and 0 bases at J, with 11 bases between. CDR3 loop: CASSQDTGRTNYGYTF. As DNA, the CDR3 is TGCGCCAGCAGCCAAGATACAGGCAGGACTAACTATGGCTACACCTTC.

The chain has TRBV5-1 and TRBJ1-2; 10 nucleotides align to TRBD1. V lost 3 bases and J lost 7; bases outside the gene matches: 6. Looked up from germline, CDR1 is SGHRS and CDR2 is YFSETQ. This CDR3 contains 14 residues. CDR3 coding DNA: TGCGCCAGCAGCTGGACAGGGGGTGAACTTGGCTACACCTTC. This gives the protein CASSWTGGELGYTF.

CDR3 DNA sequence: TGTGCCACCAGCAGAGATTCCCGGACGGTTAATGAAAAACTGTTTTTT. The encoded protein is CATSRDSRTVNEKLFF. The chain uses TRBV15 and TRBJ1-4, with no clear D. The CDR3 consists of 16 residues. Trimming cost V 0 bases and J 4 bases, with 12 bases left between them. Germline lookup yields CDR1 LNHNV and CDR2 YYDKDF (reference sequence).

The chain is built from TRBV5-1 and TRBJ2-1, with 9 bases aligning to TRBD2. Germline V gene sequence: CDR1 SGHRS, CDR2 YFSETQ. This CDR3 is built from 17 residues. J gave up 10 bases and V 4 bases, and 18 bases lay outside the gene matches. This chain's CDR3 is CASSRGDSGGSREEQFF. CDR3 nucleotides: TGCGCCAGCAGCCGCGGGGATAGCGGGGGTTCTAGGGAAGAGCAGTTCTTC.